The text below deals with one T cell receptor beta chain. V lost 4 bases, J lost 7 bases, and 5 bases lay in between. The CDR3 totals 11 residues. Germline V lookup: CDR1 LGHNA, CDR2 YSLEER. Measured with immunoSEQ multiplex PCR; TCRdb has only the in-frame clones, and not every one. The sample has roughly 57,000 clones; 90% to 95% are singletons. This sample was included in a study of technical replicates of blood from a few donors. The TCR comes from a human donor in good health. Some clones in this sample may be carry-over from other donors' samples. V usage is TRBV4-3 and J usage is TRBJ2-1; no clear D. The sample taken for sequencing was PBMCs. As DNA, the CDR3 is TGCGCCAGCAGCCGCTATAATGAGCAGTTCTTC. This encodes CASSRYNEQFF.